The 29 T cell receptor beta chains given below trace back to one sample, sequenced in a study of T cells in Graves' hyperthyroidism and ophthalmopathy. RNA transcripts served as the template for amplifying TCR beta CDR3 regions. HTBI primers were employed in a first-round RT-PCR of the TCR CDR3. TCRdb analysed the multiplex PCR reads with MiXCR anew, one entry per CDR3 protein. The sample carries about 400,000 distinct CDR3 sequences, roughly 14% recorded once. Sequenced material: blood. These receptor sequences come from a man aged 18-30 years with Graves' ophthalmopathy.

This clonotype occurred many times. The chain couples TRBV7-3 to TRBJ1-1; D unresolved. CDR1 is SGHTA and CDR2 is FQGTGA in the germline V gene. CDR3 length: 13 residues. V lost 2 bases and J 8 bases, leaving 12 bases between the germline ends. CDR3 amino acids: CASSLLGAAEAFF. The DNA for the CDR3 is TGTGCCAGCAGCTTATTGGGCGCAGCAGAAGCTTTCTTT.

This clonotype was seen at least ten times. The CDR3 region has the DNA TGTGCCAGCAGTTACTCCTCACAGCCTAGCAATCAGCCCCAGCATTTT. It yields the protein CASSYSSQPSNQPQHF. V and J are TRBV6-2 or TRBV6-3 and TRBJ1-5; D not resolved. The CDR3 sequence is 16 residues long. Germline V CDR1 and CDR2: MNHEY, SVGEGT. V lost 0 bases and J lost 0, with 9 bases in between.

This clonotype was recorded many times. V usage is TRBV7-9 and J usage is TRBJ2-1, with D tentatively TRBD2 (6 bases). Trimming cost V 3 bases and J 0 bases, with 9 bases left between them. The CDR3 length is 15 residues. Germline-derived CDR1 and CDR2 are SEHNR and FQNEAQ (reference sequence). The CDR3 DNA is TGTGCCAGCAGCTTCCGGGACTCCTCCTACAATGAGCAGTTCTTC. Amino acids: CASSFRDSSYNEQFF.

This clonotype was seen more than once but under ten times. The rearrangement links TRBV20-1 to TRBJ2-3; TRBD2 aligns across 9 bases. Germline CDR1 is DFQATT and CDR2 is SNEGSKA (reference sequence). V shed 6 bases, J shed 4 bases, and the junction held 8 bases outside the gene matches. The CDR3 spans 14 residues. CDR3 residues: CSARLAGRSDTQYF. The CDR3 coding sequence is TGCAGTGCGCGCCTAGCGGGAAGGTCAGATACGCAGTATTTT.

The chain recombines TRBV16 with TRBJ1-2; possibly TRBD1 for D (5 bases). CDR3 length: 15 residues. Germline V gives CDR1 KGHSY, CDR2 FQNENV. V lost 2 bases and J lost 4, with 14 bases in between. The CDR3 is CASSQTLTGTYGYTF. The CDR3 DNA reads as TGTGCCAGCAGCCAAACCCTTACCGGGACCTATGGCTACACCTTC.

This clonotype was counted at least ten times. V gene TRBV6-1 combines with J gene TRBJ2-1; D is unresolved. Trimming shortened V by 5 bases and J by 6 bases, and 14 bases separated the two germline ends. Germline loops: CDR1 MNHNS, CDR2 SASEGT. This CDR3 is 14 amino acids long. The CDR3 reads CASSYFRAANEQFF. CDR3 nucleotide sequence: TGTGCCAGCAGTTACTTTAGAGCAGCCAATGAGCAGTTCTTC.

This chain links TRBV19 with TRBJ2-1; D might be TRBD2 (6 bases). Trimming shortened V by 3 bases and J by 9 bases, and 15 bases separated the two germline ends. This CDR3 region has 14 residues. CDR1 LNHDA and CDR2 SQIVND come from the germline V gene (reference sequence). The CDR3 here is CASSINVGGTEQFF. The CDR3 region has the DNA TGTGCCAGTAGTATTAATGTGGGAGGCACTGAGCAGTTCTTC.

The sample holds a few counts of this clonotype. This chain uses TRBV5-1 with TRBJ2-3, with 9 bases aligning to TRBD1. With 9 bases clipped from V and 7 bases from J, the junction kept 9 bases outside the gene matches. CDR1 and CDR2 from the germline V gene are SGHRS and YFSETQ. This CDR3 has 13 amino acids. CDR3 DNA: TGCGCCATCCCACGGGACAGGGAAAATACGCAGTATTTT. Encoded protein: CAIPRDRENTQYF. The entire variable domain, with the rest obtained from reference TRBV5-1 and TRBJ2-3, is as follows: KAGVTQTPRYLIKTRGQQVTLSCSPISGHRSVSWYQQTPGQGLQFLFEYFSETQRNKGNFPGRFSGRQFSNSRSEMNVSTLELGDSALYLCAIPRDRENTQYFGPGTRLTVL.

This clonotype was seen many times. This rearrangement joins TRBV3-1 to TRBJ1-2, with 7 bases that match TRBD1. V was clipped by 0 bases and J by 1 base; unmatched bases: 2. Germline loops: CDR1 LGHDT, CDR2 YNNKEL (reference sequence). CDR3 size: 15 residues. As DNA, the CDR3 is TGTGCCAGCAGCCAAGAGGACAGGATTAACTATGGCTACACCTTC. It encodes CASSQEDRINYGYTF. Full variable domain (missing parts from reference TRBV3-1 and TRBJ1-2): DTAVSQTPKYLVTQMGNDKSIKCEQNLGHDTMYWYKQDSKKFLKIMFSYNNKELIINETVPNRFSPKSPDKAHLNLHINSLELGDSAVYFCASSQEDRINYGYTFGSGTRLTVV.

This clonotype turned up a few times. The chain employs TRBV24-1 and TRBJ2-2; 8 bases map to TRBD2. The CDR3 totals 15 residues. J gave up 4 bases and V 9 bases, and 9 bases lay outside the gene matches. Germline V CDR1 and CDR2: KGHDR, SFDVKD. CDR3 in amino acids: CATFTGTSVTGELFF. CDR3 nucleotides: TGTGCCACCTTCACCGGGACTAGTGTCACCGGGGAGCTGTTTTTT.

The table lists this clonotype with many counts. This chain connects TRBV20-1 to TRBJ2-3; 10 nucleotides align to TRBD2. The ends lost 6 bases at V and 1 base at J; junction bases unmatched: 7. The CDR3 length is 15 residues. Germline V gene lookup returns CDR1 DFQATT and CDR2 SNEGSKA (reference sequence). The CDR3 sequence is CSAHPLAGGTDTQYF. The DNA of the CDR3 is TGCAGTGCCCACCCCCTAGCGGGGGGCACAGATACGCAGTATTTT.

This clonotype was counted many times. The V and J genes are TRBV5-1 and TRBJ2-1; tentative D call: TRBD2 (5 bases). Deletions cut 0 bases from V and 6 bases from J, with 7 bases between. CDR1 is SGHRS, CDR2 YFSETQ, per germline. CDR3 size: 13 residues. In nucleotides, the CDR3 is TGCGCCAGCAGCTTGGAGCGGACCAATGAGCAGTTCTTC. Its translation: CASSLERTNEQFF.

This clonotype appeared once. V and J are TRBV4-2 and TRBJ2-3; D gene ambiguous. The ends were cut back, 1 base at V and 2 bases at J, with 10 bases in the middle. CDR3 length: 15 amino acids. CDR1 is LGHNA and CDR2 is YNFKEQ in the germline V gene. The CDR3 is CASSQVMSPTDTQYF. As DNA, the CDR3 is TGTGCCAGCAGCCAAGTAATGAGCCCCACAGATACGCAGTATTTT.

The chain employs TRBV6-1 and TRBJ2-5; D remains unclear. V was pared by 2 bases and J by 12 bases, with 16 bases between. This CDR3 contains 13 residues. The V gene's germline CDR1 is MNHNS and CDR2 SASEGT. The CDR3 DNA reads TGTGCCAGCAGTGAACAGCCCCTACAGTACGAGTACTTC. Protein: CASSEQPLQYEYF.

The table lists this clonotype with many counts. The chain combines TRBV12-5 with TRBJ1-5; tentatively, D is TRBD1 (5 bases). Germline values: CDR1 LGHNT, CDR2 FRNRAP. V was shortened by 7 bases and J by 0 bases, with 7 bases between the two germline ends. This CDR3 is 13 amino acids long. The chain's CDR3 is CASDDSSNQPQHF. In DNA form, the CDR3 reads TGTGCTAGTGACGACAGTAGCAATCAGCCCCAGCATTTT.

This clonotype has at least ten counts. This chain connects TRBV11-2 to TRBJ1-1, with 9 bases lining up with TRBD1. V shed 6 bases and J 5 bases; nucleotides not matched to a gene: 10. Germline V CDR1 and CDR2: SGHAT, FQNNGV. The length of the CDR3 is 15 residues. The CDR3 spells CASSHPQGAGTEAFF. In nucleotides, the CDR3 is TGTGCCAGCAGTCATCCACAGGGGGCAGGAACTGAAGCTTTCTTT.

This clonotype was recorded many times. V gene TRBV3-1 combines with J gene TRBJ1-5, with D perhaps matching TRBD1 (5 bases). The V and J ends lost 0 bases and 15 bases respectively, with 18 bases between them. Per the germline V gene, CDR1 is LGHDT and CDR2 is YNNKEL (reference sequence). The CDR3 is 14 amino acids. The CDR3 sequence: CASSQDFQGVYMHF. The CDR3 DNA follows: TGTGCCAGCAGCCAAGATTTCCAGGGTGTCTATATGCATTTT.

This clonotype was detected ten times or more. The J gene is TRBJ2-7, the V gene TRBV6-2 or TRBV6-3; D is unresolved. Germline V CDR1 and CDR2: MNHEY, SVGEGT. V was pared by 2 bases and J by 4 bases, with 6 bases between. The CDR3 sequence is 12 residues long. CDR3 DNA sequence: TGTGCCAGCAGTTACAATGGTTACGAGCAGTACTTC. As protein: CASSYNGYEQYF.

This chain joins TRBV4-1 and TRBJ2-5; possibly TRBD1 for D (5 bases). V dropped 0 bases and J dropped 5 bases, with 13 bases sitting between them. The CDR3 is 15 residues long. Germline V gene lookup returns CDR1 MGHRA and CDR2 YSYEKL. CDR3 sequence: CASSQEGRAGETQYF. In DNA form, the CDR3 reads TGCGCCAGCAGCCAAGAAGGCAGGGCTGGCGAGACCCAGTACTTC.

With respect to this clonotype: A much more abundant neighbour one base away suggests this may be a read error. The J gene is TRBJ1-5, the V gene TRBV18; 7 bases map to TRBD1. V gave up 6 bases and J gave up 11 bases; unmatched junction bases: 10. Germline CDR1 reads KGHSH; CDR2 reads LQKENI. There are 13 residues in the CDR3. This chain's CDR3 is CASSSDRQQSQHF. As DNA, the CDR3 is TGTGCCAGCTCGTCGGACAGGCAGCAGTCCCAGCATTTT.

CDR3 bases: TGTGCCAGCAGCGTAGAAGCGGGAGTGACCGGGGAGCTGTTTTTT. It encodes CASSVEAGVTGELFF. The chain has TRBV9 and TRBJ2-2, with 8 bases aligning to TRBD2. J was trimmed by 5 bases and V by 0 bases; bases with no gene match: 3. Germline CDR1 is SGDLS and CDR2 is YYNGEE. The CDR3 contains 15 residues.

This clonotype was counted many times. V is TRBV27 and J is TRBJ1-2, with 9 bases identical to TRBD1. The CDR3 is 14 residues long. Germline trimming cut 6 bases from V and 5 bases from J; bases unmatched to any gene: 7. CDR1 MNHEY and CDR2 SMNVEV come from the germline V gene (reference sequence). The CDR3 DNA follows: TGTGCCAGCAGAGGCTCCGGGACAGGGTATGGCTACACCTTC. It specifies CASRGSGTGYGYTF.

This clonotype has ten or more counts. V is TRBV28 and J is TRBJ2-3; possible D gene TRBD1, 5 bases. V was pared by 5 bases and J by 0 bases, with 12 bases between. The CDR3 totals 15 residues. Germline loops: CDR1 MDHEN, CDR2 SYDVKM. CDR3 residues: CASSARVSSTDTQYF. The CDR3 DNA reads as TGTGCCAGCAGTGCCAGGGTTTCCAGCACAGATACGCAGTATTTT.

This clonotype was seen at least ten times. The chain couples TRBV5-1 to TRBJ1-5; D may be TRBD1 (6 bases). CDR1 and CDR2 from the germline V gene are SGHRS and YFSETQ. The CDR3 contains 14 residues. V lost 7 bases and J 5 bases, leaving 16 bases between the germline ends. CDR3 DNA: TGCGCCAGCGCTCCAGGGGCGACCGATCAGCCCCAGCATTTT. Its protein product is CASAPGATDQPQHF.

The chain employs TRBV30 and TRBJ2-7; D is perhaps TRBD1 or TRBD2 (5 bases each). This CDR3 spans 14 amino acids. Germline V CDR1 and CDR2: GTSNPN, SVGIG (reference sequence). V shed 0 bases and J shed 6 bases, with 15 bases lying between them. The DNA of the CDR3 is TGTGCCTGGAGTGTGGGGGAATTGCTCTCCGAGCAGTACTTC. Translation: CAWSVGELLSEQYF.

This clonotype has at least ten counts. The chain couples TRBV7-3 to TRBJ2-5; 10 nucleotides agree with TRBD2. Germline-derived CDR1 and CDR2 are SGHTA and FQGTGA. With V trimmed by 3 bases and J by 5 bases, 15 bases remained unmatched. CDR3 length: 18 residues. CDR3 nucleotide sequence: TGTGCCAGCAGCTTTAATCTAGCGCTAGCGGGGGTCGGGGAGACCCAGTACTTC. It translates to CASSFNLALAGVGETQYF.

In this sample, this clonotype turned up many times. The V call is TRBV5-1, the J call TRBJ1-1; 7 bases align to TRBD1. CDR1 SGHRS and CDR2 YFSETQ come from the germline V gene. The CDR3 spans 11 residues. J was trimmed by 12 bases and V by 3 bases; bases with no gene match: 5. The CDR3 DNA sequence: TGCGCCAGCAGCTCGACAGGGAGAACTTTCTTT. Residues: CASSSTGRTFF.

This chain uses TRBV9 with TRBJ2-5, with unresolved D. V lost 0 bases and J 1 base, leaving 7 bases between the germline ends. This CDR3 contains 14 residues. Germline CDR1 reads SGDLS; CDR2 reads YYNGEE. The DNA of the CDR3 is TGTGCCAGCAGCGTAGAGGGAACCCAAGAGACCCAGTACTTC. Translating it yields CASSVEGTQETQYF. Supplemented by reference TRBV9 and TRBJ2-5, the full variable domain reads DSGVTQTPKHLITATGQRVTLRCSPRSGDLSVYWYQQSLDQGLQFLIQYYNGEERAKGNILERFSAQQFPDLHSELNLSSLELGDSALYFCASSVEGTQETQYFGPGTRLLVL.

This clonotype appeared many times. The rearrangement joins TRBV27 to TRBJ2-1; D is possibly TRBD1 (6 bases). The V gene's germline CDR1 is MNHEY and CDR2 SMNVEV (reference sequence). V was cut by 8 bases and J by 1 base, with 15 bases left in between. The CDR3 is 15 amino acids. The CDR3: CASRKADRSYNEQFF. The CDR3 region has the DNA TGTGCCAGCCGTAAAGCGGACAGATCCTACAATGAGCAGTTCTTC.